A selection of T cell receptor beta chains follows, all from one sample in a study of STAT3 mutations in large granular lymphocyte leukemia. The repertoire was sequenced with immunoSEQ multiplex PCR; TCRdb's copy has only in-frame clones and lacks some. Of tens of thousands of clones in the sample, about 95% were seen once. Sequences were obtained from peripheral blood mononuclear cells. These receptors came from a man aged 40-49 years with T-cell large granular lymphocyte leukemia. Some clones in this sample may be carry-over from other donors' samples. Both conserved end residues are part of each CDR3. D genes are given only for firm matches. The size field is filled for only some rows; it gives once, few, many or a size class.

>TRBJ2-4|TRBV5-4|TRBD1|.
CASSTGQGPNIQYF
TGTGCCAGCAGCACGGGACAGGGCCCGAACATTCAGTACTTC
>TRBJ2-7|TRBV7-9|.|few
CASSPASNEQYF
TGTGCCAGCAGCCCGGCGAGTAACGAGCAGTACTTC
>TRBJ2-3|TRBV6-6|.|.
CASSPGTYSQGNF
TGTGCCAGCAGCCCTGGGACGTACTCCCAGGGGAATTTT
>TRBJ1-1|TRBV30|.|.
CAWRKNRATTEAFF
TGTGCCTGGAGGAAGAACAGGGCTACTACTGAAGCTTTCTTT
>TRBJ1-1|TRBV30|TRBD1|.
CAWSVQGQGRTEAFF
TGTGCCTGGAGTGTACAGGGACAGGGGAGAACTGAAGCTTTCTTT
>TRBJ2-7|TRBV9|TRBD1|.
CASSSRTGGPYEQYF
TGTGCCAGCAGCTCCCGGACAGGGGGCCCCTACGAGCAGTACTTC
>TRBJ1-5|TRBV7-9|.|once
CASSPGLSGNQPQHF
TGTGCCAGCAGCCCAGGGTTGTCGGGCAATCAGCCCCAGCATTTT
>TRBJ2-7|TRBV14|TRBD2|.
CASSQGPLAGLAYEQYF
TGTGCCAGCAGCCAAGGGCCGCTAGCGGGGTTGGCCTACGAGCAGTACTTC
>TRBJ1-5|TRBV6-1|TRBD1|.
CASETGGSQPQHF
TGTGCCAGCGAGACAGGGGGAAGTCAGCCCCAGCATTTT
>TRBJ1-2|TRBV9|.|.
CASSVGLGEGYTF
TGTGCCAGCAGCGTAGGATTGGGGGAAGGCTACACCTTC
>TRBJ1-5|TRBV18|.|.
CASSPVRGGNQPQHF
TGTGCCAGCTCACCGGTCAGGGGTGGAAATCAGCCCCAGCATTTT